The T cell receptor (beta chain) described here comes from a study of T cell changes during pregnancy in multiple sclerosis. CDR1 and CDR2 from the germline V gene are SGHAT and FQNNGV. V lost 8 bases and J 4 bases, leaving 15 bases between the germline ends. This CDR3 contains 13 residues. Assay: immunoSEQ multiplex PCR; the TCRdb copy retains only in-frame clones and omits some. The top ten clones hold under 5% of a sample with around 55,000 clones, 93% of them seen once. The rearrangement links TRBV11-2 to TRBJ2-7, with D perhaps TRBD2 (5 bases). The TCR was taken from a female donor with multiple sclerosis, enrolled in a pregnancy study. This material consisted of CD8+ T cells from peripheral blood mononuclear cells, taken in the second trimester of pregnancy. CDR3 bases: TGTGCCAGCCGGGATCCCTATATTTACGAGCAGTACTTC. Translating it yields CASRDPYIYEQYF. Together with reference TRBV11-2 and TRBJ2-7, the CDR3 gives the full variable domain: EAGVAQSPRYKIIEKRQSVAFWCNPISGHATLYWYQQILGQGPKLLIQFQNNGVVDDSQLPKDRFSAERLKGVDSTLKIQPAKLEDSAVYLCASRDPYIYEQYFGPGTRLTVT.